The rows below give T cell receptor beta chains drawn from one sample of a study of control samples from healthy donors and cancer patients. Using immunoSEQ multiplex PCR, the repertoire was profiled, and TCRdb retains in-frame clones only, with some absent. In the table there are about 60,000 clones, more than 85% of which are singletons. Input material: PBMCs. The receptors here all came from a middle-aged man with colorectal cancer. CDR3s include the opening cysteine and the closing phenylalanine or tryptophan. The D gene is left open where the match is weak. For some rows the clone size is stated as once, few or many, or as a class when expanded; others skip it.

TRBJ2-3,NA,TRBV5-4,NA,CASSLMGADTQYF,TGTGCCAGCAGCTTGATGGGCGCAGATACGCAGTATTTT
TRBJ1-5,TRBD1,TRBV6-5,NA,CASRTGQGAVQPQHF,TGTGCCAGCAGAACGGGACAGGGGGCTGTTCAGCCCCAGCATTTT
TRBJ1-1,NA,TRBV5-1,NA,CASSRPGAGDTEAFF,TGCGCCAGCAGCCGGCCAGGGGCTGGGGACACTGAAGCTTTCTTT
TRBJ1-3,NA,TRBV7-2,NA,CASSSSGIIVGNTIYF,TGTGCCAGCAGCTCATCGGGGATCATCGTTGGAAACACCATATATTTT
TRBJ2-5,NA,TRBV20-1,NA,CSATLETQYF,TGCAGTGCCACCCTAGAGACCCAGTACTTC
TRBJ2-3,TRBD1,TRBV5-4,NA,CASIPGQGSFDTQYF,TGTGCCAGCATCCCTGGACAGGGCTCTTTTGATACGCAGTATTTT
TRBJ2-3,TRBD2,TRBV9,NA,CASSVDRGGNTDTQYF,TGTGCCAGCAGCGTAGATCGGGGGGGCAACACAGATACGCAGTATTTT
TRBJ1-5,NA,TRBV5-1,once,CASSLGQSNQPQHF,TGCGCCAGCAGCTTGGGACAGAGCAATCAGCCCCAGCATTTT
TRBJ2-5,TRBD2,TRBV6-2/TRBV6-3,NA,CASSPNVGLAAQETQYF,TGTGCCAGCAGCCCGAACGTCGGACTAGCGGCTCAAGAGACCCAGTACTTC
TRBJ2-3,TRBD2,TRBV7-3,NA,CASSLMAGESTDTQYF,TGTGCCAGCAGCTTGATGGCGGGGGAAAGCACAGATACGCAGTATTTT
TRBJ1-5,NA,TRBV23-1,NA,CASSQFRKSDSNQPQHF,TGCGCCAGCAGTCAATTTAGGAAATCGGATAGCAATCAGCCCCAGCATTTT
TRBJ1-6,NA,TRBV9,NA,CASSTQGGRSPLHF,TGTGCCAGCAGCACACAGGGAGGGCGTTCACCCCTCCACTTT
TRBJ1-6,NA,TRBV6-6,NA,CASSTAGLNSPLHF,TGTGCCAGCAGTACGGCAGGGCTAAATTCACCCCTCCACTTT
TRBJ1-6,NA,TRBV2,NA,CASSEQIVNSPLHF,TGTGCCAGCAGTGAGCAGATCGTTAATTCACCCCTCCACTTT
TRBJ2-2,TRBD1,TRBV7-2,NA,CASSPDRRNTGELFF,TGTGCCAGCAGCCCGGACAGGAGGAACACCGGGGAGCTGTTTTTT
TRBJ2-5,TRBD2,TRBV19,NA,CASSIDLAAQETQYF,TGTGCCAGTAGTATTGATCTAGCGGCGCAAGAGACCCAGTACTTC
TRBJ1-4,TRBD1,TRBV10-2,once,CASSWTGGLGEKLFF,TGCGCCAGCAGCTGGACAGGGGGCTTAGGGGAAAAACTGTTTTTT
TRBJ2-7,TRBD1,TRBV5-6,NA,CASRLGGGTGVREQYF,TGTGCCAGCAGACTGGGGGGAGGGACAGGGGTGCGTGAGCAGTACTTC
TRBJ2-7,NA,TRBV7-9,NA,CASSLVGGTYEQYF,TGTGCCAGCAGCTTAGTGGGCGGAACCTACGAGCAGTACTTC
TRBJ2-5,TRBD2,TRBV19,NA,CASSIAGGWETQYF,TGTGCCAGTAGTATTGCGGGGGGATGGGAGACCCAGTACTTC
TRBJ2-3,NA,TRBV19,NA,CASSIRAAADTQYF,TGTGCCAGTAGTATCCGGGCAGCGGCAGATACGCAGTATTTT
TRBJ1-2,TRBD1,TRBV5-1,NA,CASSRQGAEVGYTF,TGCGCCAGCAGCAGACAGGGGGCGGAGGTTGGCTACACCTTC
TRBJ2-7,TRBD1,TRBV5-1,few,CASSLTPGTGVEQYF,TGCGCCAGCAGCTTGACACCCGGGACAGGGGTCGAGCAGTACTTC
TRBJ2-2,NA,TRBV5-6,NA,CASSLASGELFF,TGTGCCAGCAGCTTGGCGAGCGGGGAGCTGTTTTTT
TRBJ1-5,TRBD1,TRBV10-3,NA,CAISEAGTGSQPQHF,TGTGCCATCAGTGAAGCCGGGACAGGGAGTCAGCCCCAGCATTTT
TRBJ2-2,TRBD1,TRBV7-3,NA,CASSLTMDRRELFF,TGTGCCAGCAGCTTAACGATGGACAGGCGGGAGCTGTTTTTT
TRBJ1-4,NA,TRBV20-1,NA,CSATEEKLFF,TGCAGTGCTACCGAAGAAAAACTGTTTTTT
TRBJ2-5,NA,TRBV7-8,NA,CASRAGFGETQYF,TGTGCCAGCAGGGCGGGGTTCGGGGAGACCCAGTACTTC
TRBJ1-2,TRBD1,TRBV16,NA,CASSARTGSGYTF,TGTGCCAGCAGCGCGCGGACAGGGAGTGGCTACACCTTC
TRBJ1-1,NA,TRBV19,NA,CASRTVLLGTEAFF,TGTGCCAGTAGGACCGTCCTACTGGGAACTGAAGCTTTCTTT
TRBJ1-1,NA,TRBV2,NA,CASRHTSNTEAFF,TGTGCCAGCAGACACACGAGCAACACTGAAGCTTTCTTT
TRBJ1-2,NA,TRBV20-1,NA,CSATLQDGYTF,TGCAGTGCCACCCTACAGGATGGCTACACCTTC
TRBJ2-5,NA,TRBV5-1,NA,CASSLRAYQETQYF,TGCGCCAGCAGCTTGAGGGCGTACCAAGAGACCCAGTACTTC
TRBJ1-5,NA,TRBV27,NA,CASSFLGGGQPQHF,TGTGCCAGCAGTTTCCTTGGGGGGGGTCAGCCCCAGCATTTT
TRBJ2-2,NA,TRBV7-2,NA,CASSFASTTDTGELFF,TGTGCCAGCAGCTTCGCGTCGACAACTGACACCGGGGAGCTGTTTTTT
TRBJ1-4,NA,TRBV29-1,NA,CSAGGSRSATNEKLFF,TGCAGCGCTGGGGGCAGCCGCTCGGCAACTAATGAAAAACTGTTTTTT
TRBJ1-2,NA,TRBV18,NA,CASSPSSPGGYTF,TGTGCCAGCTCACCAAGTTCCCCCGGTGGCTACACCTTC
TRBJ1-1,NA,TRBV29-1,NA,CSGNRDPNTEAFF,TGCAGCGGTAACCGGGACCCAAACACTGAAGCTTTCTTT
TRBJ2-7,NA,TRBV5-1,NA,CASSTGNVPYEQYF,TGCGCCAGCAGCACAGGGAACGTACCCTACGAGCAGTACTTC
TRBJ2-5,NA,TRBV6-4,NA,CASRFPGHFQETQYF,TGTGCCAGCAGGTTTCCGGGACACTTCCAAGAGACCCAGTACTTC